Reported below is one TCR beta chain. Its antigen is not identified. This record comes from a study of T cell responses to AZD1222 COVID-19 vaccine. Overall study results and limits: There were mostly white British donors and more females than males, and clonal diversity was possibly underestimated. Just a handful of AZD1222 recipients tested seropositive at baseline. With two AZD1222 doses given, Spike-specific TCR breadth and depth both rose.

Data came from immunoSEQ multiplex PCR; TCRdb stores just in-frame clones and leaves some out. Of roughly 120,000 clones listed, 88% were seen once; the top ten hold 1.6%. This TCR derives from an adult in good health. The input for sequencing was peripheral blood, taken on day 0 of AZD1222 vaccination.

The chain's CDR3 is CASSYGGPNTEAFF. CDR3 sequence (DNA): TGTGCCAGCAGTTACGGTGGACCGAACACTGAAGCTTTCTTT. The rearrangement joins TRBV6-5 to TRBJ1-1; D gene unclear. Trimming stripped 2 bases from V and 1 base from J, with 8 bases between. Germline CDR1 is MNHEY and CDR2 is SVGAGI. The CDR3 sequence is 14 residues long.